This T cell receptor beta chain was sequenced during a study of blood T cell repertoires in COVID-19 (dated by TCRdb to 2020 to 2021). Study-wide context: The collaborator samples originated in the United States, Italy and Spain and spanned the acute and convalescent phases of COVID-19. The material from the prospective study consisted of cDNA or gDNA derived from T cells, B-cell-depleted T cells, or PBMCs. The dataset comprised deeply sampled blood TCRbeta repertoires from subjects exposed to, actively infected with, or recovered from COVID-19. The sample metadata nearly always contained a de-identified subject ID, COVID-19 status, age in years and sex. Samples came from the ongoing ImmuneRACE study (first 160 participants) plus 1,254 subjects from 6 global collaborators. Where available, HLA class I and class II types were taken from metadata supplied by the sample provider and were not determined by assay-based typing. The repertoires were released in a freely available public database meant as a resource for research on the immune response to SARS-CoV-2.

The CDR3 numbers 14 residues from cysteine through phenylalanine. Just the 42-base CDR3 DNA is kept, in frame starting at base 1. V loses 6 bases, J loses 3 bases, and the germline ends lie 9 bases apart. The germline V gene (reference sequence) specifies LNHDA as CDR1 and SQIVND as CDR2. The immunoSEQ Assay, a bias-controlled multiplex PCR, was used to amplify TCRbeta CDR3 regions from genomic DNA. The paper's data handling went like this. Nucleated cell counts per sample were estimated from amplification of reference gene primers within the assay. To quantify the absolute abundance of each unique TCRbeta CDR3 rearrangement, sequence reads were collapsed and filtered. For each sample, productive Simpson clonality was calculated as the square root of Simpson's diversity index across productive rearrangements. The source is immuneACCESS, and TCRdb retained only in-frame sequences with V and J called. Part of the clones is not carried over; for the studies checked, unresolved V genes explain less than half of this, and the remainder is unexplained. The V and J calls and clone size come from that table; D and trimming were worked out from the DNA. This sample is represented by 110,000 or so clones; more than 80% of them were singletons. In total, the top ten clones hold roughly 5% of the sample.

Findings and caveats that apply to the study as a whole: The quantity of clinical and demographic metadata differed by source and by participant and was supplied without curation.

On this clone itself: Its antigen is still unknown. Base quality data are lacking; no much larger clone is found one base away.

One collaborating source in Seattle enrolled patients while the patients were actively infected and followed the patients over time throughout the course of disease. The collaborating institutions used their own protocols to collect whole blood in K2EDTA tubes. For TCRbeta analysis, collaborators shipped samples as frozen whole blood, isolated PBMCs, or DNA extracted from either of those sample types. The sample consisted of peripheral blood. Here the chain combines TRBV19 and TRBJ1-6, with the D segment identity uncertain. The sequence derives from a woman aged 55-70 years with COVID-19, enrolled during active disease. The CDR3 amino acid sequence is: CASRSQVYNSPLHF. The DNA sequence is given as TGTGCCAGTAGGAGTCAGGTCTATAATTCACCCCTCCACTTT.